A single sample gave rise to the 6 T cell receptor beta chains below, sequenced in a study of T cell changes during pregnancy in multiple sclerosis. Sequencing was performed with immunoSEQ multiplex PCR; in TCRdb, only in-frame clones are kept and a portion is missing. Of roughly 35,000 clones listed, roughly 92% are singletons. The material sequenced was PBMCs (not recorded whether the cells were cultured). The receptor source for this set is a female donor with multiple sclerosis, enrolled in a pregnancy study.

This clone was counted a single time. The chain is built from TRBV5-6 and TRBJ2-2, with 7 bases fitting TRBD1. J was trimmed by 7 bases and V by 0 bases; bases with no gene match: 3. There are 14 residues in the CDR3. Germline lookup yields CDR1 SGHDT and CDR2 YYEEEE. Written as DNA, the CDR3 is TGTGCCAGCAGCTTGGTGCAGGGGGTCGGGGAGCTGTTTTTT. This codes for CASSLVQGVGELFF.

The chain is built from TRBV18 and TRBJ2-7, with D perhaps TRBD2 (6 bases). V was pared by 2 bases and J by 5 bases, with 13 bases between. The CDR3 is 14 residues long. CDR1 and CDR2 (germline): KGHSH, LQKENI. CDR3 nucleotides: TGTGCCAGCTCACCAAGGCTTGGCGGGGACGAGCAGTACTTC. It translates to CASSPRLGGDEQYF. The full variable domain, its missing parts supplied by reference TRBV18 and TRBJ2-7, is NAGVMQNPRHLVRRRGQEARLRCSPMKGHSHVYWYRQLPEEGLKFMVYLQKENIIDESGMPKERFSAEFPKEGPSILRIQQVVRGDSAAYFCASSPRLGGDEQYFGPGTRLTVT.

The chain links TRBV27 to TRBJ2-5, with D tentatively TRBD2 (5 bases). The germline V gene has CDR1 MNHEY and CDR2 SMNVEV (reference sequence). Trimming removed 1 base at V and 5 bases at J, with 23 bases between. This CDR3 has 18 residues. CDR3 sequence: CASSLFGVSNPQGETQYF. CDR3 nucleotide sequence: TGTGCCAGCAGTTTATTCGGGGTTAGCAACCCGCAAGGGGAGACCCAGTACTTC.

The rearrangement joins TRBV30 to TRBJ2-3, with 14 bases lining up with TRBD2. Trimming took 0 bases from V and 3 from J; bases not matched to a gene: 14. The CDR3 is 20 residues long. CDR1 GTSNPN and CDR2 SVGIG come from the germline V gene (reference sequence). The CDR3 DNA sequence: TGTGCCTGGAGTGTACTGACTAGCGGGAGGGCCCGACGTCGGACAGATACGCAGTATTTT. Translated: CAWSVLTSGRARRRTDTQYF.

The chain links TRBV9 to TRBJ2-2; a weak D match, TRBD2 (6 bases). The CDR3 loop spans 14 amino acids. Germline values: CDR1 SGDLS, CDR2 YYNGEE. V lost 0 bases, J lost 5 bases, and 8 bases lay in between. Here the CDR3 reads CASSVAGETGELFF. CDR3 nucleotide sequence: TGTGCCAGCAGCGTAGCGGGAGAAACCGGGGAGCTGTTTTTT.

The V call is TRBV28, the J call TRBJ1-2; no clear D. Germline CDR1 reads MDHEN; CDR2 reads SYDVKM. The V end lost 7 bases, the J end lost 2 bases, and 17 bases lay between the germline ends. The CDR3 is made up of 15 amino acids. The CDR3 nucleotides read TGTGCCAGCACAAAGCGAACCGATTCCAACTATGGCTACACCTTC. Protein product: CASTKRTDSNYGYTF.